These 25 T cell receptor beta chains share one sample of origin, sequenced in a study of blood T cell repertoires in COVID-19. TCRdb's table, derived via immunoSEQ multiplex PCR, lists solely in-frame clones and lacks some. The table has 350,000 to 400,000 clones, more than 70% seen once; the top ten hold approximately 1.2%. Sequencing was done on a sample of PBMCs or T cells enriched from blood (not recorded which). The receptors come from a woman aged 18 to 35 who had recovered from COVID-19.

V and J are TRBV5-4 and TRBJ2-7; tentatively, D is TRBD2 (7 bases). Trimming shortened V by 0 bases and J by 0 bases, and 10 bases separated the two germline ends. The CDR3 totals 15 residues. The germline V gene encodes CDR1 SGHNT and CDR2 YYREEE (reference sequence). CDR3 sequence (DNA): TGTGCCAGCAGCTTGGGGGGGGGCTCCTCCTACGAGCAGTACTTC. Its protein product is CASSLGGGSSYEQYF.

This clone appeared a few times. The chain employs TRBV6-5 and TRBJ2-7, with TRBD1 matching over 11 bases. The CDR3 has 14 residues. Trimming cost V 5 bases and J 6 bases; bases outside gene matches: 6. Germline lookup yields CDR1 MNHEY and CDR2 SVGAGI. CDR3 loop: CASSPGTGGSEQYF. Here the CDR3 DNA reads TGTGCCAGCAGTCCCGGGACAGGGGGAAGCGAGCAGTACTTC.

The V call is TRBV4-3, the J call TRBJ2-7; 12 bases match TRBD1. This CDR3 has 15 amino acids. Germline CDR1 is LGHNA and CDR2 is YSLEER. Trimming took 4 bases from V and 5 from J; bases not matched to a gene: 6. CDR3 loop: CASSRGQGAGNEQYF. DNA of the CDR3: TGCGCCAGCAGCCGGGGACAGGGGGCTGGGAACGAGCAGTACTTC.

This chain joins TRBV2 and TRBJ1-5, with 8 bases identical to TRBD1. Per germline, CDR1 SNHLY and CDR2 FYNNEI. The trim removed 3 bases at V and 3 bases at J, leaving 4 bases unmatched. CDR3 length: 15 residues. As DNA, the CDR3 is TGTGCCAGCAGTGAGGACAGGGCCCCCAATCAGCCCCAGCATTTT. It codes for CASSEDRAPNQPQHF.

V usage is TRBV7-6 and J usage is TRBJ2-1, with 10 bases identical to TRBD2. Germline-derived CDR1 and CDR2 are SGHVS and FNYEAQ. The CDR3 is 19 residues long. V dropped 3 bases and J dropped 7; count of bases not matched to a gene: 18. CDR3 DNA: TGTGCCAGCAGCTTGGGTACTAGCGGGGCCCACGTCCTGTGGAATGAGCAGTTCTTC. Its translation is CASSLGTSGAHVLWNEQFF.

This clone has only one observation. The gene calls are TRBV28 and TRBJ2-1; 9 nucleotides align to TRBD1. With 6 bases clipped from V and 5 bases from J, the junction kept 11 bases outside the gene matches. Germline CDR1 MDHEN, CDR2 SYDVKM. The CDR3 is made up of 16 amino acids. The DNA for the CDR3 is TGTGCCAGCAGCCCTACCGGGACAGGGCGCGACAATGAGCAGTTCTTC. As protein: CASSPTGTGRDNEQFF.

On this clone itself: Other DNA sequences in this sample translate to the same CDR3. The J gene is TRBJ1-1, the V gene TRBV6-5; no firm D call. This CDR3 spans 11 amino acids. Trimming pared 0 bases from V and 7 bases from J, leaving 3 bases between. The germline gives CDR1 MNHEY, CDR2 SVGAGI. DNA for the CDR3: TGTGCCAGCAGTTACTCCGGTGAAGCTTTCTTT. This codes for CASSYSGEAFF.

The rearrangement joins TRBV3-1 (or the pseudogene TRBV3-2) to TRBJ2-2; maybe TRBD2 (5 bases). The CDR3 loop spans 19 amino acids. Trimming took 3 bases from V and 1 from J, leaving 21 bases between them. Germline loops: CDR1 LGHDT, CDR2 YNNKEL (reference sequence). The CDR3 DNA reads TGTGCCAGCAGCCATAACCTTGGACGGGGAACGGGGAACACCGGGGAGCTGTTTTTT. Its translation: CASSHNLGRGTGNTGELFF.

The chain recombines TRBV11-2 with TRBJ2-1, with 11 bases identical to TRBD2. CDR1 and CDR2 from the germline V gene are SGHAT and FQNNGV. This CDR3 is built from 17 residues. J lost 9 bases, V lost 5 bases, and 15 bases had no gene match. The CDR3 nucleotides are TGTGCCAGCAGCGATAGCGGGGGGGCCATTCGTTTGGGTGAGCAGTTCTTC. Translated: CASSDSGGAIRLGEQFF.

The chain carries TRBV19 and TRBJ2-7; possibly TRBD1 for D (5 bases). The germline CDR1 and CDR2 sequences are LNHDA and SQIVND (reference sequence). This CDR3 spans 14 amino acids. V was shortened by 2 bases and J by 2 bases, with 10 bases between the two germline ends. CDR3 in amino acids: CASSIYDSAYEQYF. Here the CDR3 DNA reads TGTGCCAGTAGTATATATGACAGCGCCTACGAGCAGTACTTC.

The rearrangement uses TRBV24-1 and TRBJ2-2, with 12 bases aligning to TRBD1. Losses at the gene ends were 6 bases for V and 3 bases for J; bases not matched to a gene: 4. Germline V lookup: CDR1 KGHDR, CDR2 SFDVKD. The CDR3 covers 16 residues. The CDR3 DNA reads as TGTGCCACCAGTTGGGGACAGGGGGCGGACACCGGGGAGCTGTTTTTT. It encodes CATSWGQGADTGELFF.

This clone turned up a few times. The chain joins TRBV4-1 to TRBJ1-1; 8 bases align to TRBD1. After removal of 0 bases from V and 1 base from J, the junction contained 10 bases not matched to a gene. Germline lookup yields CDR1 MGHRA and CDR2 YSYEKL. The CDR3 spans 18 residues. CDR3 sequence (DNA): TGCGCCAGCAGCCAAGAGGGACTTAACAGGGGGACGAACACTGAAGCTTTCTTT. It specifies CASSQEGLNRGTNTEAFF.

V usage is TRBV7-2 and J usage is TRBJ2-1; 8 nucleotides align to TRBD2. CDR1 is SGHTA, CDR2 FQGNSA, per germline. The CDR3 loop spans 17 amino acids. V gave up 7 bases and J gave up 0 bases; unmatched junction bases: 11. The CDR3 coding sequence is TGTGCCAGCACCAAACCCCGAGCGGGGGTCTCCTACAATGAGCAGTTCTTC. It translates to CASTKPRAGVSYNEQFF.

V usage is TRBV3-1 (or the pseudogene TRBV3-2) and J usage is TRBJ1-4; 7 nucleotides match TRBD1. Losses at the gene ends were 3 bases for V and 5 bases for J; bases not matched to a gene: 9. This CDR3 comprises 16 residues. In germline, CDR1 is LGHDT, CDR2 YNNKEL (reference sequence). CDR3 nucleotide sequence: TGTGCCAGCAGCCACTTCAAGGGACAGCTGAATGAAAAACTGTTTTTT. Its translation: CASSHFKGQLNEKLFF.

This chain links TRBV19 with TRBJ1-5, with 7 nucleotides matching TRBD1. CDR1 is LNHDA, CDR2 SQIVND, per germline (reference sequence). This CDR3 is 14 amino acids long. V shed 11 bases and J 7 bases; nucleotides not matched to a gene: 14. The CDR3 nucleotides read TGTGCCCTAGGGACCACAGGGGCAAGCCAGCCCCAGCATTTT. Translated: CALGTTGASQPQHF.

On this clone itself: A read error may produce the germline difference seen at one junction end. The chain carries TRBV7-9 and TRBJ2-3; D not certain. This CDR3 is built from 12 residues. Germline V CDR1 and CDR2: SEHNR, FQNEAQ (reference sequence). The CDR3 is CVSSLDLARLYF. The CDR3 nucleotides read TGTGTCAGCAGCTTAGACCTGGCCCGCCTGTATTTT. The complete variable domain, with remaining parts taken from reference TRBV7-9 and TRBJ2-3, reads DTGVSQNPRHKITKRGQNVTFRCDPISEHNRLYWYRQTLGQGPEFLTYFQNEAQLEKSRLLSDRFSAERPKGSFSTLEIQRTEQGDSAMYLCVSSLDLARLYFGPGTRLTVL.

The genes are TRBV30 and TRBJ2-1; D gene ambiguous. This CDR3 spans 15 amino acids. V lost 0 bases, J lost 3 bases, and 12 bases lay in between. Germline V lookup: CDR1 GTSNPN, CDR2 SVGIG (reference sequence). The CDR3 loop is CAWSVTKVRYNEQFF. In DNA form, the CDR3 reads TGTGCCTGGAGTGTGACAAAAGTGCGCTACAATGAGCAGTTCTTC.

V usage is TRBV5-6 and J usage is TRBJ1-2, with a possible D match to TRBD1 (6 bases). The CDR3 extends over 16 amino acids. The V gene lost 2 bases and the J gene lost 2 bases, with 16 bases spanning the gap. CDR1 and CDR2 (germline): SGHDT, YYEEEE. CDR3 nucleotides: TGTGCCAGCAGCTTTTTCAGGGGAAGATCGAACTATGGCTACACCTTC. Translated: CASSFFRGRSNYGYTF.

The rearrangement joins TRBV27 to TRBJ2-3, with D maybe TRBD2 (6 bases). The germline V and J ends were trimmed by 4 bases and 1 base, with 15 bases remaining between them. Germline CDR1 reads MNHEY; CDR2 reads SMNVEV (reference sequence). This CDR3 contains 16 residues. The CDR3 reads CASSSTTRIGTDTQYF. Here the CDR3 DNA reads TGTGCCAGCAGTTCCACGACTAGGATTGGCACAGATACGCAGTATTTT.

J is TRBJ1-5 and V is TRBV4-1; D might be TRBD1 (5 bases). The germline gives CDR1 MGHRA, CDR2 YSYEKL. This CDR3 has 15 residues. V lost 0 bases, J lost 8 bases, and 14 bases lay in between. CDR3 in DNA: TGCGCCAGCAGCCAAGATCTGCCAGGGCAAGAGCCCCAGCATTTT. It translates to CASSQDLPGQEPQHF.

The chain employs TRBV9 and TRBJ2-7; D is possibly TRBD1 (6 bases). CDR1 is SGDLS and CDR2 is YYNGEE in the germline V gene. This CDR3 has 15 residues. V shed 0 bases and J shed 1 base, with 11 bases lying between them. CDR3 protein: CASSVGQDVSYEQYF. As DNA, the CDR3 is TGTGCCAGCAGCGTAGGACAGGACGTTTCCTACGAGCAGTACTTC.

The chain combines TRBV12-5 with TRBJ2-7, with 12 bases lining up with TRBD2. Germline V gives CDR1 LGHNT, CDR2 FRNRAP. V lost 5 bases and J lost 0; bases outside the gene matches: 8. This CDR3 is built from 17 residues. CDR3 residues: CASGRTSGDALSYEQYF. The CDR3 nucleotides read TGTGCTAGTGGTCGGACTAGCGGGGACGCTCTCTCCTACGAGCAGTACTTC.

This clone was detected only once. Given the absence of the conserved phenylalanine or tryptophan at the CDR3 end, a read error is likely. The DNA is left out, because the CDR3 cannot be placed on it with certainty; the CDR3 is given as TCRdb lists it. The V gene is TRBV21-1, the J gene TRBJ1-2; TRBD1 was called by the table and not checked on the DNA. TRBV21-1 is a documented pseudogene. The CDR3 spans 10 residues, counting both ends. The CDR3 is CASSKLAGNG.

This clone was detected only once. The genes are TRBV4-1 and TRBJ2-3, with 8 bases matching TRBD2. The germline V gene encodes CDR1 MGHRA and CDR2 YSYEKL. V gave up 3 bases and J gave up 8 bases; unmatched junction bases: 4. The CDR3 spans 13 residues. Here the CDR3 DNA reads TGCGCCAGCAGCCAGGCGGGGGGCGGTACGCAGTATTTT. Protein sequence: CASSQAGGGTQYF.

The chain employs TRBV12-3 or TRBV12-4 and TRBJ2-1; TRBD1 aligns across 8 bases. This CDR3 comprises 12 residues. J gave up 10 bases and V 7 bases, and 6 bases lay outside the gene matches. CDR3 nucleotide sequence: TGTGCCAGCACCCTTACAGGGGGGGAGCAGTTCTTC. Its protein is CASTLTGGEQFF.